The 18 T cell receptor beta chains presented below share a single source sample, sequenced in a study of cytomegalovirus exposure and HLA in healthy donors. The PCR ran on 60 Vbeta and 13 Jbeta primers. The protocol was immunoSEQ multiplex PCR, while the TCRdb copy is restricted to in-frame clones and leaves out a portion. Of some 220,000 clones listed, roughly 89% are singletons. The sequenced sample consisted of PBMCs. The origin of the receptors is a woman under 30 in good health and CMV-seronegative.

The CDR3 protein is CSVVRGNGEKLFF. For the CDR3, the DNA is TGCAGCGTTGTTAGGGGGAACGGTGAAAAACTGTTTTTT. The gene calls are TRBV29-1 and TRBJ1-4; tentatively, D is TRBD1 (6 bases). The CDR3 spans 13 residues. Germline values: CDR1 SQVTM, CDR2 ANQGSEA. V was pared by 4 bases and J by 7 bases, with 13 bases between.

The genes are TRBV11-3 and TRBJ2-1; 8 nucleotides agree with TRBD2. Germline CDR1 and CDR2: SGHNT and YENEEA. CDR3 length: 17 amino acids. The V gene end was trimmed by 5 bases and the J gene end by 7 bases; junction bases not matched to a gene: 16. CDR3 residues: CASSPLGPGRAPNEQFF. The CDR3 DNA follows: TGTGCCAGCAGCCCCCTAGGACCCGGGAGGGCCCCGAATGAGCAGTTCTTC.

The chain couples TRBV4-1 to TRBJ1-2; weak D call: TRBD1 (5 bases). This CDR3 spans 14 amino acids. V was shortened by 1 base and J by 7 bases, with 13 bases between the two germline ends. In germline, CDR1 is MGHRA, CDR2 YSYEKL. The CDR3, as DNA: TGCGCCAGCAGCCAAGTTTTGGGGGGGGGTGGCTACACCTTC. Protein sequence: CASSQVLGGGGYTF.

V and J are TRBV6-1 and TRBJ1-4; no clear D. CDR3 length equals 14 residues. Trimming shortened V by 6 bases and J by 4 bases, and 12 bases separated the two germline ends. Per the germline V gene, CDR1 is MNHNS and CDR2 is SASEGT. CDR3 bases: TGTGCCAGCAGGATGCAGGCCTATAATGAAAAACTGTTTTTT. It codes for CASRMQAYNEKLFF.

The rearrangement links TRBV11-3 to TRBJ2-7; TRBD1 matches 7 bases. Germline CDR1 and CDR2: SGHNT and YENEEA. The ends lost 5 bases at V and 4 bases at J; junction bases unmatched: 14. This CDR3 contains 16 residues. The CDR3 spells CASSDRTGTERYEQYF. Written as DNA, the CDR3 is TGTGCCAGCAGCGACCGAACCGGGACAGAACGTTACGAGCAGTACTTC.

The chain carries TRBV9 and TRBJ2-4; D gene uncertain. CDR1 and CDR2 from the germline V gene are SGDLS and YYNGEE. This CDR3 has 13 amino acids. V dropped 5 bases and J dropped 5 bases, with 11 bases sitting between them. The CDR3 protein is CASSTMGQNIQYF. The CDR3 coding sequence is TGTGCCAGCAGTACCATGGGCCAAAACATTCAGTACTTC.

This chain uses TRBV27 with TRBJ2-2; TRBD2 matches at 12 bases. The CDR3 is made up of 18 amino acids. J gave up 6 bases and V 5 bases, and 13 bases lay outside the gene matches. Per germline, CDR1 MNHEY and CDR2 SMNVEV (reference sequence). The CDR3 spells CASSKTGTSGPVSGELFF. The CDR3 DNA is TGTGCCAGCAGTAAAACCGGGACTAGCGGGCCCGTTTCCGGGGAGCTGTTTTTT.

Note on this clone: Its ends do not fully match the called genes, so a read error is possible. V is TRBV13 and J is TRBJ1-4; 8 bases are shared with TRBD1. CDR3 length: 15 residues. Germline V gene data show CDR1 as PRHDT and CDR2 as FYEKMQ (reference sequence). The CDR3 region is CASSSGTGVNENLFF. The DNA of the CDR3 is TGTGCCAGCAGCTCCGGGACAGGAGTTAATGAAAACCTGTTTTTT.

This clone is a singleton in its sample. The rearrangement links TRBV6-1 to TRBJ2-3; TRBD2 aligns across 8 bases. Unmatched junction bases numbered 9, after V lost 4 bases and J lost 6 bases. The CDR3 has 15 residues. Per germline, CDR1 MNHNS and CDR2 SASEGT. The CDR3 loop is CASSGTGGASDTQYF. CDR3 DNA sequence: TGTGCCAGCAGTGGAACCGGGGGGGCCTCGGATACGCAGTATTTT.

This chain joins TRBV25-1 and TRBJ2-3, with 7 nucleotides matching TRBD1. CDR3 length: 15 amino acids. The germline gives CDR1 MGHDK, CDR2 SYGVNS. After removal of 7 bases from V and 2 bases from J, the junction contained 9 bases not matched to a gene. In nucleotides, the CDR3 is TGTGCCAGCACCCCGCGAAGGGGGCCCACAGATACGCAGTATTTT. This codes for CASTPRRGPTDTQYF.

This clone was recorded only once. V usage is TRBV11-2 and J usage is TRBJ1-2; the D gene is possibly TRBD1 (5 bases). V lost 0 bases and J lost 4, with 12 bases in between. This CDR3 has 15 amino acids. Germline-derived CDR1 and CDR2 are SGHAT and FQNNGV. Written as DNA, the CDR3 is TGTGCCAGCAGCTTAGATAGGTCAGGGCTCTATGGCTACACCTTC. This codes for CASSLDRSGLYGYTF.

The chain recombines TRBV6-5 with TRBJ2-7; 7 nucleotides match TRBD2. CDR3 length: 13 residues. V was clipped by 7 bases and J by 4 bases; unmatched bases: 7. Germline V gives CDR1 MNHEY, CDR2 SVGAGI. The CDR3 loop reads CASMLADNYEQYF. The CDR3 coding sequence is TGTGCCAGCATGCTAGCGGACAATTACGAGCAGTACTTC.

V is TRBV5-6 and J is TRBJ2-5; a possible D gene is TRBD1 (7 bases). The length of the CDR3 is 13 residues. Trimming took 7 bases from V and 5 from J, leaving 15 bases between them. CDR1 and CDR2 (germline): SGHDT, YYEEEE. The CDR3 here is CASQGGPEETQYF. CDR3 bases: TGTGCCAGCCAGGGGGGCCCCGAGGAGACCCAGTACTTC.

The CDR3 DNA reads TGTGCCAGTAGTAGGGCAGGGACAGTCTCCTACAATGAGCAGTTCTTC. Translated, it gives CASSRAGTVSYNEQFF. V and J are TRBV19 and TRBJ2-1; the match to TRBD1 covers 7 bases. CDR3 length: 16 residues. Looked up from germline, CDR1 is LNHDA and CDR2 is SQIVND (reference sequence). The junction had 6 bases not matched to a gene; V was cut back by 4 bases and J by 0 bases. The full variable domain, rest sourced from reference TRBV19 and TRBJ2-1, is DGGITQSPKYLFRKEGQNVTLSCEQNLNHDAMYWYRQDPGQGLRLIYYSQIVNDFQKGDIAEGYSVSREKKESFPLTVTSAQKNPTAFYLCASSRAGTVSYNEQFFGPGTRLTVL.

CDR3 sequence: CASRQGATNEKLFF. For the CDR3, the DNA is TGTGCCAGCAGACAGGGGGCAACTAATGAAAAACTGTTTTTT. The J gene is TRBJ1-4, the V gene TRBV6-5; 8 bases match TRBD1. V trimming: 6 bases; J trimming: 0 bases; junction bases outside the gene matches: 0. This CDR3 contains 14 residues. Germline V CDR1 and CDR2: MNHEY, SVGAGI.

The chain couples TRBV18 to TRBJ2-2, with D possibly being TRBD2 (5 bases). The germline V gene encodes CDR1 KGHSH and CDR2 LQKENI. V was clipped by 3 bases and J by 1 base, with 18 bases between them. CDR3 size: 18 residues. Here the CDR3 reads CASSPRERARLNTGELFF. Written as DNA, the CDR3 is TGTGCCAGCTCACCGAGGGAAAGGGCGCGACTGAACACCGGGGAGCTGTTTTTT.

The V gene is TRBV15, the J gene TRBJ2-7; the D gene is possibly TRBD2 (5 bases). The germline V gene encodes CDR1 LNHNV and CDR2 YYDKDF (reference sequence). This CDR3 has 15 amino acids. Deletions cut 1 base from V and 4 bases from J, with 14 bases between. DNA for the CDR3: TGTGCCACCAGCAGAGCCTGGGGTACGGGATACGAGCAGTACTTC. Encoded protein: CATSRAWGTGYEQYF.

The CDR3 coding sequence is TGCAGCGTTGGGGGCGGACCTAACACTGAAGCTTTCTTT. Encoded protein: CSVGGGPNTEAFF. The V and J genes are TRBV29-1 and TRBJ1-1; D might be TRBD1 (5 bases). Germline V CDR1 and CDR2: SQVTM, ANQGSEA. V shed 4 bases and J shed 2 bases, with 11 bases lying between them. The CDR3 is made up of 13 amino acids.